The sequence of this T cell receptor (beta chain) was determined in a study of PD-L1 blockade in urothelial cancer. Profiling relied on immunoSEQ multiplex PCR, and the TCRdb table lists in-frame clones only, not all of them. The sample includes about 50,000 clones, about 90% of them seen just once. Germline lookup yields CDR1 SGDLS and CDR2 YYNGEE. V was clipped by 4 bases and J by 8 bases, with 12 bases between them. This CDR3 is built from 13 residues. The clonotype originates from a man aged 55 to 70 with urothelial cancer. The sample in question was PBMCs, obtained around atezolizumab (anti-PD-L1) treatment. The chain combines TRBV9 with TRBJ1-4; D unresolved. This chain's CDR3 is CASSWGAEEKLFF. The CDR3 region has the DNA TGTGCCAGCAGCTGGGGAGCAGAGGAAAAACTGTTTTTT. The full variable domain, completed using reference TRBV9 and TRBJ1-4, is DSGVTQTPKHLITATGQRVTLRCSPRSGDLSVYWYQQSLDQGLQFLIQYYNGEERAKGNILERFSAQQFPDLHSELNLSSLELGDSALYFCASSWGAEEKLFFGSGTQLSVL.